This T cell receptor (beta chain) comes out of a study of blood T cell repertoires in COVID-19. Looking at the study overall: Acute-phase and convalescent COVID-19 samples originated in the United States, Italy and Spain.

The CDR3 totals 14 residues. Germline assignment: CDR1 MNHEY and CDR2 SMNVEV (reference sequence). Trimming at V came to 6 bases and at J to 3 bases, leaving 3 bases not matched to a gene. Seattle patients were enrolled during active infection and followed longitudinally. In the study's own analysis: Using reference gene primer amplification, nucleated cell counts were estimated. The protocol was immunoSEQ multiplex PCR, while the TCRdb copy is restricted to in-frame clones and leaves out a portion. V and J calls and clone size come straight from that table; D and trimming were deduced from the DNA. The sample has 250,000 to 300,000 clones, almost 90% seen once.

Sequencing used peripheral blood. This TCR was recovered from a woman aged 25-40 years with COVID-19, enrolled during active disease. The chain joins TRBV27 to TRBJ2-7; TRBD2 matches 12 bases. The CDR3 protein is CASRRLAGDYEQYF. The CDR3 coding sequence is TGTGCCAGCAGGCGACTAGCGGGAGACTACGAGCAGTACTTC.